Listed here are 8 T cell receptor beta chains from one sample, sequenced in a study of post-analysis software for immune sequencing data. General study findings and limits: In patients, about five TRBV segments were more frequent than in controls, with TRBV5-6, TRBV5-1 and TRBV20-1 among them.

Built from TCR beta cDNA, the libraries had unique molecular identifiers in them. TCRdb processed the PCR reads anew with MiXCR; each CDR3 protein has one entry. The sample yields hundreds of thousands of distinct CDR3 sequences, 30% seen once. The antigens these receptors bind are not known. The sample was blood. All receptors come from a girl between 5 and 17 years old with multiple sclerosis.

Remarks on this clonotype: The CDR3 ends on some other residue instead of the conserved phenylalanine or tryptophan, so this is likely a read error. The chain has TRBV20-1 and TRBJ2-7; 7 bases are shared with TRBD2. Looked up from germline, CDR1 is DFQATT and CDR2 is SNEGSKA (reference sequence). V lost 3 bases, J lost 4 bases, and 9 bases stayed unmatched. This CDR3 is built from 14 residues. The CDR3 sequence is CSASHASGGYEQYS. CDR3 nucleotide sequence: TGCAGTGCTAGTCATGCTAGCGGAGGTTACGAGCAGTACTCC.

V gene TRBV7-9 combines with J gene TRBJ2-7; D remains unclear. The CDR3 is made up of 14 amino acids. From germline, CDR1 is SEHNR and CDR2 FQNEAQ (reference sequence). Between the trimmed V and J ends, which lost 0 bases and 3 bases, there was a span of 9 bases. The CDR3 DNA sequence: TGTGCCAGCAGCTTAGCGCTCGGAGACTACGAGCAGTACTTC. Protein: CASSLALGDYEQYF.

The chain is built from TRBV28 and TRBJ2-4; weak D call: TRBD2 (6 bases). The J call is doubtful: the DNA matches TRBJ2-7 better. The CDR3 extends over 19 amino acids. From germline, CDR1 is MDHEN and CDR2 SYDVKM. The CDR3 coding sequence is TGTGCCAGCAGTTTCGGACTAACGGCCATTCCAATAGGGGAATACGAGCAGTACTTC. The encoded protein is CASSFGLTAIPIGEYEQYF.

As regards this clonotype: A read error is possible here, since a much larger clone lies one base away. J is TRBJ2-7 and V is TRBV12-3 or TRBV12-4; D unclear. The CDR3 sequence is 13 residues long. CDR3 sequence reads: CDSSPARGYEQYF. Here the CDR3 DNA reads TGTGACAGCAGTCCCGCTCGTGGCTACGAGCAGTACTTC.

The chain recombines TRBV5-1 with TRBJ1-1; no definite D call. The CDR3 loop spans 13 amino acids. The germline V and J ends were trimmed by 0 bases and 4 bases, with 7 bases remaining between them. Germline V gene data show CDR1 as SGHRS and CDR2 as YFSETQ. The CDR3 coding sequence is TGCGCCAGCAGCTTGGAGGAGGGCACTGAAGCTTTCTTT. It codes for CASSLEEGTEAFF.

This clonotype was recorded a few times. J is TRBJ2-7 and V is TRBV12-3 or TRBV12-4, with D possibly being TRBD1 or TRBD2 (6 bases each). The V end was cut by 3 bases, the J end by 3 bases, with 9 bases between. The CDR3 has 13 residues. Here the CDR3 reads CASSLGGHYEQYF. CDR3 in DNA: TGTGCCAGCAGTTTGGGGGGACACTACGAGCAGTACTTC.

The chain combines TRBV20-1 with TRBJ1-6, with 8 bases fitting TRBD1. V shed 6 bases, J shed 7 bases, and the junction held 5 bases outside the gene matches. This CDR3 is built from 13 residues. The germline V gene encodes CDR1 DFQATT and CDR2 SNEGSKA (reference sequence). In DNA, the CDR3 is TGCAGTGCAAAGACAGGGGTCAATTCACCCCTCCACTTT. Amino acid sequence: CSAKTGVNSPLHF.

V is TRBV7-2 and J is TRBJ2-7; unclear D gene. Germline V gene lookup returns CDR1 SGHTA and CDR2 FQGNSA. CDR3 length: 15 residues. V gave up 1 base and J gave up 0 bases, with 10 bases separating them. CDR3 DNA: TGTGCCAGCAGCTTAGATTCCGCGGACTCCTACGAGCAGTACTTC. Its translation: CASSLDSADSYEQYF. The variable domain in full, with the rest retrieved from reference TRBV7-2 and TRBJ2-7, is GAGVSQSPSNKVTEKGKDVELRCDPISGHTALYWYRQSLGQGLEFLIYFQGNSAPDKSGLPSDRFSAERTGGSVSTLTIQRTQQEDSAVYLCASSLDSADSYEQYFGPGTRLTVT.